This is a list of T cell receptor beta chains from one sample in a study of Ad26.COV2.S vaccination and SARS-CoV-2 variants. TCRdb's table, derived via immunoSEQ multiplex PCR, lists solely in-frame clones and lacks some. The repertoire holds some 300,000 clones, with 85% as singletons. Here the sequenced sample was peripheral blood, taken in a trial of Ad26.COV2.S vaccine versus placebo. Every receptor here comes from a person aged 18-60 years who received the Ad26.COV2.S COVID-19 vaccine or a placebo. Each CDR3 is given with its conserved first and last residue. The D gene is left open where the match is weak. Where a row states a size, it is once, few, many or the class of an expanded clone; other rows omit it.

v_call,clone_size,d_call,j_call,cdr3_nt,cdr3_aa
TRBV11-3,NA,NA,TRBJ1-2,TGTGCCAGCAGCTTAAGGGGGAGCTATGGCTACACCTTC,CASSLRGSYGYTF
TRBV4-2,NA,NA,TRBJ2-3,TGTGCCAGCAGGGGAGTAAAGAGGGGCACAGATACGCAGTATTTT,CASRGVKRGTDTQYF
TRBV5-5,NA,NA,TRBJ2-7,TGTGCCAGCAGCTTGGGACAGCCCTCAGGTGGGCAGTACTTC,CASSLGQPSGGQYF
TRBV14,NA,TRBD1,TRBJ2-5,TGTGCCAGCAGCCAAGATTGGACAGGACCTGGGGAGACCCAGTACTTC,CASSQDWTGPGETQYF
TRBV7-9,NA,NA,TRBJ2-2,TGTGCCAGCAGCTTATTGGGGATCGGCGGGGAGCTGTTTTTT,CASSLLGIGGELFF
TRBV14,once,NA,TRBJ1-2,TGTGCCAGCAGCCTTCAGGGAGACTATGGCTACACCTTC,CASSLQGDYGYTF
TRBV11-2,NA,NA,TRBJ1-1,TGTGCCAGCAGCTTTCCGGGACTCTATGGTGAAGCTTTCTTT,CASSFPGLYGEAFF
TRBV5-1,NA,TRBD2,TRBJ2-3,TGCGCCAGCAGCTTGGACCCTTATGGGGGGGGGACAGATACGCAGTATTTT,CASSLDPYGGGTDTQYF
TRBV9,NA,NA,TRBJ1-6,TGTGCCAGCAGCGTAACCCCTCCAGGAGGCAGCGATAATTCACCCCTCCACTTT,CASSVTPPGGSDNSPLHF
TRBV12-3/TRBV12-4,NA,NA,TRBJ2-1,TGTGCCAGCAGTGTCTACAATGAGCAGTTCTTC,CASSVYNEQFF
TRBV6-1,NA,NA,TRBJ1-6,TGTGCCAGCAGTCAGGGCTCCTATAATTCACCCCTCCACTTT,CASSQGSYNSPLHF